This is a list of T cell receptor beta chains from one sample in a study of blood T cell repertoires in COVID-19. Assay used: immunoSEQ multiplex PCR; TCRdb lists only in-frame clones, some missing. The table shows approximately 190,000 clones, with roughly 87% occurring only once. The sample taken for sequencing was peripheral blood. These receptor sequences come from a woman between 40 and 50 years old with acute or convalescent COVID-19. The CDR3 runs from the conserved cysteine through the conserved F or W. A D gene is named only where the DNA matches it firmly. Only part of the rows carry a size: once, few, many, or a class if the clone is expanded.

CDR3aa: CASSEVRGSGYTF
CDR3nt: TGCGCCAGCAGTGAAGTTAGGGGGAGTGGCTACACCTTC
d_gene: NA
j_gene: TRBJ1-2
v_gene: TRBV10-2
abundance: NA

CDR3aa: CASSPIAGDAEAFF
CDR3nt: TGTGCCAGCTCACCAATCGCAGGCGACGCTGAAGCTTTCTTT
d_gene: NA
j_gene: TRBJ1-1
v_gene: TRBV18
abundance: NA

CDR3aa: CASRRLVTGLRDEKLFF
CDR3nt: TGTGCCAGTAGACGCCTCGTTACAGGGTTGAGGGATGAAAAACTGTTTTTT
d_gene: NA
j_gene: TRBJ1-4
v_gene: TRBV19
abundance: few

CDR3aa: CASSSTGTVSYEQYF
CDR3nt: TGTGCCAGCAGCTCTACCGGGACAGTCTCCTACGAGCAGTACTTC
d_gene: TRBD1
j_gene: TRBJ2-7
v_gene: TRBV14
abundance: NA

CDR3aa: CSVEGWGDEQFF
CDR3nt: TGCAGCGTTGAAGGGTGGGGCGATGAGCAGTTCTTC
d_gene: NA
j_gene: TRBJ2-1
v_gene: TRBV29-1
abundance: NA

CDR3aa: CASSSTGTGSGANVLTF
CDR3nt: TGTGCCAGCAGTTCTACCGGGACAGGGAGCGGGGCCAACGTCCTGACTTTC
d_gene: TRBD1
j_gene: TRBJ2-6
v_gene: TRBV27
abundance: NA

CDR3aa: CASSLRTYDRRGNTIYF
CDR3nt: TGTGCCAGCAGCTTAAGGACCTACGACAGGAGGGGAAACACCATATATTTT
d_gene: NA
j_gene: TRBJ1-3
v_gene: TRBV7-2
abundance: once

CDR3aa: CSVLRGYEQYF
CDR3nt: TGCAGCGTTCTAAGGGGCTACGAGCAGTACTTC
d_gene: NA
j_gene: TRBJ2-7
v_gene: TRBV29-1
abundance: NA

CDR3aa: CASSGVDQPQHF
CDR3nt: TGTGCCTCCTCAGGGGTTGATCAGCCCCAGCATTTT
d_gene: NA
j_gene: TRBJ1-5
v_gene: TRBV10-3
abundance: NA

CDR3aa: CASSLPGFDGYTF
CDR3nt: TGTGCCAGCAGTTTGCCGGGGTTTGATGGCTACACCTTC
d_gene: NA
j_gene: TRBJ1-2
v_gene: TRBV6-6
abundance: NA

CDR3aa: CASSLGQLPREQYF
CDR3nt: TGTGCCAGCAGTTTAGGGCAGCTTCCCCGCGAGCAGTACTTC
d_gene: NA
j_gene: TRBJ2-7
v_gene: TRBV28
abundance: few

CDR3aa: CAISEVGGLRLVNTEAFF
CDR3nt: TGTGCCATCAGTGAGGTGGGGGGGCTGAGATTGGTGAACACTGAAGCTTTCTTT
d_gene: NA
j_gene: TRBJ1-1
v_gene: TRBV10-3
abundance: NA

CDR3aa: CASRDRFTTDTQYF
CDR3nt: TGTGCCAGCAGAGACAGGTTCACCACAGATACGCAGTATTTT
d_gene: NA
j_gene: TRBJ2-3
v_gene: TRBV28
abundance: few

CDR3aa: CAWNAGMNEQYF
CDR3nt: TGTGCCTGGAATGCGGGGATGAACGAGCAGTACTTC
d_gene: NA
j_gene: TRBJ2-7
v_gene: TRBV30
abundance: NA

CDR3aa: CSVETGSEAFF
CDR3nt: TGCAGCGTTGAAACGGGTTCTGAAGCTTTCTTT
d_gene: NA
j_gene: TRBJ1-1
v_gene: TRBV29-1
abundance: NA

CDR3aa: CASSPGQGDYGYTF
CDR3nt: TGTGCCAGCAGTCCCGGACAGGGTGACTATGGCTACACCTTC
d_gene: TRBD1
j_gene: TRBJ1-2
v_gene: TRBV28
abundance: NA

CDR3aa: CASSLQGSTEAFF
CDR3nt: TGTGCCAGCAGCTTACAGGGGAGCACTGAAGCTTTCTTT
d_gene: TRBD1
j_gene: TRBJ1-1
v_gene: TRBV28
abundance: NA

CDR3aa: CASSLTGLGDEQFF
CDR3nt: TGTGCCAGCAGCTTGACGGGTTTAGGCGATGAGCAGTTCTTC
d_gene: NA
j_gene: TRBJ2-1
v_gene: TRBV5-4
abundance: NA

CDR3aa: CASSDHMRPQHF
CDR3nt: TGTGCCAGCAGTGATCATATGAGGCCCCAGCATTTT
d_gene: NA
j_gene: TRBJ1-5
v_gene: TRBV6-1
abundance: NA

CDR3aa: CASSLGNRDETQYF
CDR3nt: TGCGCCAGCAGCTTGGGGAACAGGGATGAGACCCAGTACTTC
d_gene: NA
j_gene: TRBJ2-5
v_gene: TRBV5-1
abundance: NA

CDR3aa: CASLITTAYEQYF
CDR3nt: TGTGCCAGTCTAATAACTACCGCCTACGAGCAGTACTTC
d_gene: NA
j_gene: TRBJ2-7
v_gene: TRBV2
abundance: NA

CDR3aa: CASSIDPPRNEQFF
CDR3nt: TGTGCCAGTAGTATAGACCCGCCTAGGAATGAGCAGTTCTTC
d_gene: NA
j_gene: TRBJ2-1
v_gene: TRBV19
abundance: NA

CDR3aa: CASSYREGIGYTF
CDR3nt: TGTGCCAGCAGCTACAGGGAAGGAATCGGCTACACCTTC
d_gene: NA
j_gene: TRBJ1-2
v_gene: TRBV7-2
abundance: NA

CDR3aa: CASSAQGNTGELFF
CDR3nt: TGCGCCAGCAGCGCACAGGGGAACACCGGGGAGCTGTTTTTT
d_gene: NA
j_gene: TRBJ2-2
v_gene: TRBV5-1
abundance: NA

CDR3aa: CASSYSTGSDYGYTF
CDR3nt: TGTGCCAGCAGTTACTCAACCGGGTCAGACTATGGCTACACCTTC
d_gene: NA
j_gene: TRBJ1-2
v_gene: TRBV6-5
abundance: NA

CDR3aa: CAIRLGQRAEQYF
CDR3nt: TGTGCCATCAGATTGGGACAGAGGGCCGAGCAGTACTTC
d_gene: TRBD1
j_gene: TRBJ2-7
v_gene: TRBV10-3
abundance: NA

CDR3aa: CASSPADRGHEQYF
CDR3nt: TGTGCCAGCTCACCAGCGGACAGGGGCCACGAGCAGTACTTC
d_gene: TRBD1
j_gene: TRBJ2-7
v_gene: TRBV18
abundance: NA

CDR3aa: CASSWDRVGNTIYF
CDR3nt: TGTGCCAGCAGTTGGGACAGGGTAGGAAACACCATATATTTT
d_gene: TRBD1
j_gene: TRBJ1-3
v_gene: TRBV28
abundance: NA

CDR3aa: CASSLVAGGNEQFF
CDR3nt: TGCGCCAGCAGCTTGGTCGCGGGGGGAAACGAGCAGTTCTTC
d_gene: TRBD2
j_gene: TRBJ2-1
v_gene: TRBV5-1
abundance: NA

CDR3aa: CASSSTGGNQPQHF
CDR3nt: TGTGCCAGCAGTTCAACAGGGGGCAATCAGCCCCAGCATTTT
d_gene: TRBD1
j_gene: TRBJ1-5
v_gene: TRBV2
abundance: NA

CDR3aa: CASSARDSKTYEQYF
CDR3nt: TGTGCCAGCAGCGCGAGGGACAGTAAAACCTACGAGCAGTACTTC
d_gene: TRBD1
j_gene: TRBJ2-7
v_gene: TRBV9
abundance: few

CDR3aa: CASSLVLASGGWTF
CDR3nt: TGTGCCAGCAGCTTAGTCCTGGCCTCCGGCGGGTGGACCTTC
d_gene: NA
j_gene: TRBJ1-2
v_gene: TRBV7-9
abundance: NA

CDR3aa: CASSPGLRLNIQYF
CDR3nt: TGTGCCAGCAGTCCGGGACTAAGGCTAAACATTCAGTACTTC
d_gene: TRBD2
j_gene: TRBJ2-4
v_gene: TRBV3-1/TRBV3-2
abundance: NA

CDR3aa: CASSQEAGPYYGYTF
CDR3nt: TGTGCCAGCTCACAGGAGGCAGGCCCTTACTATGGCTACACCTTC
d_gene: NA
j_gene: TRBJ1-2
v_gene: TRBV18
abundance: NA

CDR3aa: CASSGQTGVSGDTQYF
CDR3nt: TGTGCCAGCAGTGGACAGACAGGGGTTTCGGGAGATACGCAGTATTTT
d_gene: TRBD1
j_gene: TRBJ2-3
v_gene: TRBV6-1
abundance: NA

CDR3aa: CASNELAAADTQYF
CDR3nt: TGCGCCAGCAATGAACTAGCGGCCGCAGATACGCAGTATTTT
d_gene: TRBD2
j_gene: TRBJ2-3
v_gene: TRBV5-1
abundance: NA

CDR3aa: CASSSAGTSLGELFF
CDR3nt: TGTGCCAGCAGCTCCGCCGGGACTAGCCTCGGGGAGCTGTTTTTT
d_gene: TRBD2
j_gene: TRBJ2-2
v_gene: TRBV5-4
abundance: NA

CDR3aa: CASSLMWGGNYGYTF
CDR3nt: TGTGCCAGCAGTTTGATGTGGGGGGGGAACTATGGCTACACCTTC
d_gene: NA
j_gene: TRBJ1-2
v_gene: TRBV27
abundance: NA

CDR3aa: CASSETDLGGQYF
CDR3nt: TGTGCCAGCAGTGAGACGGACCTGGGCGGGCAATACTTC
d_gene: NA
j_gene: TRBJ2-7
v_gene: TRBV2
abundance: NA

CDR3aa: CAWSAHRGGLNTEAFF
CDR3nt: TGTGCCTGGAGTGCCCATAGGGGGGGCTTGAACACTGAAGCTTTCTTT
d_gene: NA
j_gene: TRBJ1-1
v_gene: TRBV30
abundance: once

CDR3aa: CASSPWTEVNSPLHF
CDR3nt: TGCGCCAGCAGCCCATGGACAGAAGTTAATTCACCCCTCCACTTT
d_gene: NA
j_gene: TRBJ1-6
v_gene: TRBV4-1
abundance: NA

CDR3aa: CASRNWGGNSGNTIYF
CDR3nt: TGTGCCAGCAGGAACTGGGGAGGGAACTCTGGAAACACCATATATTTT
d_gene: NA
j_gene: TRBJ1-3
v_gene: TRBV11-2
abundance: NA

CDR3aa: CASSPRSLDRSYGYTF
CDR3nt: TGCGCCAGCAGTCCTAGATCTTTAGACAGGTCATATGGCTACACCTTC
d_gene: NA
j_gene: TRBJ1-2
v_gene: TRBV5-1
abundance: NA

CDR3aa: CASSFSIREGNEQYF
CDR3nt: TGTGCCAGCAGCTTCTCAATTCGGGAGGGCAACGAGCAGTACTTC
d_gene: TRBD2
j_gene: TRBJ2-7
v_gene: TRBV7-9
abundance: NA

CDR3aa: CASSPSDRANVLTF
CDR3nt: TGTGCCAGCAGCCCATCGGACAGGGCCAACGTCCTGACTTTC
d_gene: NA
j_gene: TRBJ2-6
v_gene: TRBV11-2
abundance: NA

CDR3aa: CASSLFRTKDRGKEETQYF
CDR3nt: TGTGCCAGCAGTTTATTCCGCACAAAGGACAGGGGAAAAGAAGAGACCCAGTACTTC
d_gene: TRBD1
j_gene: TRBJ2-5
v_gene: TRBV28
abundance: NA

CDR3aa: CASSQVGAAGAGTDTQYF
CDR3nt: TGTGCCAGCAGCCAAGTTGGGGCGGCGGGGGCGGGCACAGATACGCAGTATTTT
d_gene: NA
j_gene: TRBJ2-3
v_gene: TRBV3-1/TRBV3-2
abundance: NA

CDR3aa: CASSSGANEKLFF
CDR3nt: TGTGCCAGCAGCTCAGGGGCTAATGAAAAACTGTTTTTT
d_gene: NA
j_gene: TRBJ1-4
v_gene: TRBV7-9
abundance: NA

CDR3aa: CASRPGTIYNEQFF
CDR3nt: TGTGCCAGCCGCCCCGGGACTATCTACAATGAGCAGTTCTTC
d_gene: TRBD2
j_gene: TRBJ2-1
v_gene: TRBV7-9
abundance: NA

CDR3aa: CASSLDRQGVEAFF
CDR3nt: TGCGCCAGCAGCTTGGATAGACAGGGGGTTGAAGCTTTCTTT
d_gene: TRBD1
j_gene: TRBJ1-1
v_gene: TRBV5-1
abundance: NA

CDR3aa: CAWSTRWLLNTEAFF
CDR3nt: TGTGCCTGGAGTACCCGGTGGTTACTGAACACTGAAGCTTTCTTT
d_gene: NA
j_gene: TRBJ1-1
v_gene: TRBV30
abundance: NA

CDR3aa: CASSLGQGVYGYTF
CDR3nt: TGTGCCAGCAGTCTGGGACAGGGCGTCTATGGCTACACCTTC
d_gene: TRBD1
j_gene: TRBJ1-2
v_gene: TRBV28
abundance: NA

CDR3aa: CASSDEGWSPLHF
CDR3nt: TGTGCCAGCAGTGATGAGGGTTGGTCACCCCTCCACTTT
d_gene: NA
j_gene: TRBJ1-6
v_gene: TRBV2
abundance: NA

CDR3aa: CASSQQTGWNTIYF
CDR3nt: TGTGCCAGCAGCCAACAGACAGGGTGGAACACCATATATTTT
d_gene: TRBD1
j_gene: TRBJ1-3
v_gene: TRBV3-1/TRBV3-2
abundance: NA

CDR3aa: CASGTGGWSGNTIYF
CDR3nt: TGTGCCAGCGGGACAGGGGGCTGGTCTGGAAACACCATATATTTT
d_gene: TRBD1
j_gene: TRBJ1-3
v_gene: TRBV28
abundance: few

CDR3aa: CASRGGTNQPQHF
CDR3nt: TGTGCCAGCAGGGGGGGGACCAATCAGCCCCAGCATTTT
d_gene: NA
j_gene: TRBJ1-5
v_gene: TRBV6-6
abundance: NA

CDR3aa: CASSLGLSSTEAFF
CDR3nt: TGTGCCAGCAGTTTAGGGCTTTCGAGCACTGAAGCTTTCTTT
d_gene: NA
j_gene: TRBJ1-1
v_gene: TRBV28
abundance: NA

CDR3aa: CASSFQREWDEQFF
CDR3nt: TGTGCCAGCAGCTTCCAGCGGGAGTGGGATGAGCAGTTCTTC
d_gene: TRBD2
j_gene: TRBJ2-1
v_gene: TRBV4-2
abundance: once

CDR3aa: CASSLKYQGASEAFF
CDR3nt: TGCGCCAGCAGCTTGAAGTACCAGGGGGCTTCTGAAGCTTTCTTT
d_gene: TRBD1
j_gene: TRBJ1-1
v_gene: TRBV5-1
abundance: NA